A single sample is the source of the 8 T cell receptor beta chains below, sequenced in a study of T cells expressing NK-cell markers. TCRdb derives one entry per CDR3 protein from the 5' RACE reads, leaving out DNA. Here the sample table reports 150,000 to 170,000 distinct CDR3 sequences. The sequenced sample consisted of blood T cells: a sorted CD56 or NKG2C T cell subset, CD4+ or CD8+ T cells, or bulk PBMC T cells (not recorded which). The source is a woman aged 50 to 60 in good health.

V gene TRBV29-1 combines with J gene TRBJ2-1; there is no DNA to check the TCRdb D call of TRBD1. Germline V gene data show CDR1 as SQVTM and CDR2 as ANQGSEA. This CDR3 comprises 13 residues. Here the CDR3 reads CSVEDGGLDEQFF.

The chain recombines TRBV11-2 with TRBJ2-2; TCRdb reports TRBD2, a call that lacks DNA to check it against. From germline, CDR1 is SGHAT and CDR2 FQNNGV. This CDR3 is 15 amino acids long. CDR3 residues: CASSLGAGVSGELFF.

The rearrangement links TRBV27 to TRBJ2-5. The CDR3 runs to 14 residues. Germline V gene sequence: CDR1 MNHEY, CDR2 SMNVEV (reference sequence). CDR3 region: CASSLTGAQETQYF.

This sequence joins TRBV27 and TRBJ2-7. The length of the CDR3 is 13 residues. Germline V gene sequence: CDR1 MNHEY, CDR2 SMNVEV (reference sequence). This chain's CDR3 is CASSSDNYYEQYF.

The V call is TRBV25-1, the J call TRBJ2-1; TCRdb proposes TRBD1, but this gene call is untestable without DNA. Per the germline V gene, CDR1 is MGHDK and CDR2 is SYGVNS. The CDR3 sequence is 16 residues long. The CDR3 here is CASSDSPGQSHDEQFF.

The chain carries TRBV14 and TRBJ2-7; the TCRdb D gene call, TRBD1, has no DNA to confirm it. Germline V gives CDR1 SGHDN, CDR2 FVKESK. The CDR3 length is 17 residues. This chain's CDR3 is CASSAPHRDTGVYEQYF.

The CDR3 sequence is CASSWDRDTDTQYF. The V call is TRBV6-5, the J call TRBJ2-3; without DNA, the TCRdb call of TRBD1 cannot be checked. From germline, CDR1 is MNHEY and CDR2 SVGAGI. This CDR3 comprises 14 residues.

The chain has TRBV7-8 and TRBJ2-1. In germline, CDR1 is SGHVS, CDR2 FQNEAQ. The CDR3 totals 17 residues. The CDR3 loop is CASSLDVGSRSYNEQFF. Filled out from reference TRBV7-8 and TRBJ2-1, the complete variable domain reads GAGVSQSPRYKVAKRGQDVALRCDPISGHVSLFWYQQALGQGPEFLTYFQNEAQLDKSGLPSDRFFAERPEGSVSTLKIQRTQQEDSAVYLCASSLDVGSRSYNEQFFGPGTRLTVL.